This T cell receptor beta chain was sequenced for a study of cytomegalovirus exposure and HLA in healthy donors. The CDR3 loop spans 15 amino acids. V lost 4 bases to trimming and J lost 2 bases, with 15 bases between them. CDR1 is SGDLS and CDR2 is YYNGEE in the germline V gene. Researchers ran the PCR with 60 Vbeta and 13 Jbeta primers. Sequenced by immunoSEQ multiplex PCR; TCRdb stores in-frame clones only, minus some. The sample contains over 150,000 clones, 70% to 80% of which appear only once. Turning to this clone: Its antigen is unknown.

Study-wide results and caveats: In most subjects, TCR beta sequences reportedly gave accurate predictions of HLA-A and HLA-B alleles. Of the V segments, some could not be distinguished, including TRBV6-2 and TRBV6-3, and were excluded. Researchers reported in a later analysis that a missense DCLRE1C variant was tied to TCR beta V- and J-gene trimming.

The V call is TRBV9, the J call TRBJ2-5; D might be TRBD1 (7 bases). This TCR was sampled from a man aged 60-69 years in good health and CMV-seronegative. The sequencing sample was made of PBMCs. CDR3 nucleotide sequence: TGTGCCAGCAGCCCCTGGCAGGGGGGTCAAGAGACCCAGTACTTC. This codes for CASSPWQGGQETQYF.